This T cell receptor (beta chain) is drawn from a study of blood T cell repertoires in COVID-19. Whole-study context: Samples of COVID-19 (acute and convalescent) were obtained from the United States, Italy and Spain. The cDNA or gDNA used as material had been derived from T cells, B-cell-depleted T cells, or PBMCs.

CDR1 is LNHDA and CDR2 is SQIVND in the germline V gene (reference sequence). The CDR3 spans 15 residues. The V gene end was trimmed by 4 bases and the J gene end by 9 bases; junction bases not matched to a gene: 5. Study processing details: Counts of nucleated cells, estimated from reference gene primer amplification, were obtained. The method was immunoSEQ multiplex PCR; TCRdb's version includes in-frame clones alone and lacks a portion of them. V and J calls and clone size are those listed in that table; D and trimming were worked out from the DNA. Of some 96,000 clones in the sample, roughly 85% were seen once.

Material: peripheral blood. The chain employs TRBV19 and TRBJ2-1; 14 nucleotides line up with TRBD2. The TCR sequence derives from a woman aged 65 to 85 with acute or convalescent COVID-19. CDR3 region: CASSRLAGGPIEQFF. The CDR3 bases are TGTGCCAGTAGTAGACTAGCGGGGGGGCCCATTGAGCAGTTCTTC.